The 9 T cell receptor beta chains presented below share a single source sample, sequenced in a study of beta chain features in type 1 diabetes. Expressed TCRB transcripts were sequenced after all isolated RNA was converted to cDNA. TCRdb's copy holds only in-frame clones and misses some; the assay was immunoSEQ multiplex PCR. The table lists around 500,000 clones, over 10% of them singletons. The specimen was naive CD4+ T cells from blood. The receptors were sampled from a woman in her late teens or twenties in good health.

The chain employs TRBV27 and TRBJ1-1; D unclear. Germline CDR1 is MNHEY and CDR2 is SMNVEV (reference sequence). CDR3 length: 13 amino acids. Trimming removed 7 bases from V and 1 base from J, with 10 bases in between. CDR3 sequence (DNA): TGTGCCAGCAAGGTCCGGGAGAACACTGAAGCTTTCTTT. This translates into CASKVRENTEAFF.

This clone was observed a handful of times. V and J are TRBV13 and TRBJ2-5; 9 bases align to TRBD1. The CDR3 extends over 14 amino acids. V gave up 5 bases and J gave up 5 bases; unmatched junction bases: 6. Germline V gives CDR1 PRHDT, CDR2 FYEKMQ (reference sequence). CDR3 nucleotides: TGTGCCAGCAGCCCACACAGGGGGCGGGAGACCCAGTACTTC. It codes for CASSPHRGRETQYF.

In its sample, this clone was seen a few times. The rearrangement uses TRBV5-1 and TRBJ2-7; D is unresolved. The CDR3 sequence is 14 residues long. The germline V gene has CDR1 SGHRS and CDR2 YFSETQ. Trimming shortened V by 0 bases and J by 0 bases, and 7 bases separated the two germline ends. DNA of the CDR3: TGCGCCAGCAGCTTGGCGCCCGGCTCCTACGAGCAGTACTTC. Translation gives CASSLAPGSYEQYF. The full variable domain, its missing parts supplied by reference TRBV5-1 and TRBJ2-7, is KAGVTQTPRYLIKTRGQQVTLSCSPISGHRSVSWYQQTPGQGLQFLFEYFSETQRNKGNFPGRFSGRQFSNSRSEMNVSTLELGDSALYLCASSLAPGSYEQYFGPGTRLTVT.

The gene calls are TRBV9 and TRBJ2-7, with D possibly matching TRBD1 (5 bases). The germline gives CDR1 SGDLS, CDR2 YYNGEE. V was pared by 2 bases and J by 3 bases, with 12 bases between. This CDR3 has 14 residues. CDR3 sequence (DNA): TGTGCCAGCAGCGTGAGCACAGGCCTCTACGAGCAGTACTTC. Protein sequence: CASSVSTGLYEQYF.

In this sample, this clone turned up a few times. The chain uses TRBV7-2 and TRBJ2-1; 8 bases are a match to TRBD1. V trimming: 5 bases; J trimming: 4 bases; junction bases outside the gene matches: 10. Germline values: CDR1 SGHTA, CDR2 FQGNSA. The CDR3 runs 16 residues. The CDR3 protein is CASSVAGGVLYNEQFF. The CDR3 DNA follows: TGTGCCAGCAGCGTCGCAGGGGGCGTGTTATACAATGAGCAGTTCTTC.

This clone appeared a few times. The J gene is TRBJ1-5, the V gene TRBV4-1; D is ambiguous. Trimming stripped 3 bases from V and 4 bases from J, with 10 bases between. Per germline, CDR1 MGHRA and CDR2 YSYEKL. The CDR3 contains 14 residues. DNA for the CDR3: TGCGCCAGCAGCCACAGCGGACGGAATCAGCCCCAGCATTTT. Encoded protein: CASSHSGRNQPQHF.

This clone was seen a handful of times. The CDR3: CSGAGQSEAFF. In nucleotides, the CDR3 is TGCAGTGGTGCCGGACAGTCTGAAGCTTTCTTT. The chain is built from TRBV20-1 and TRBJ1-1; D is possibly TRBD1 (6 bases). The CDR3 is made up of 11 amino acids. Trimming removed 7 bases from V and 6 bases from J, with 12 bases in between. CDR1 and CDR2 from the germline V gene are DFQATT and SNEGSKA (reference sequence).

This clone was counted a few times. The chain links TRBV19 to TRBJ2-1, with 11 nucleotides matching TRBD1. Germline V CDR1 and CDR2: LNHDA, SQIVND (reference sequence). V lost 6 bases and J lost 2; bases outside the gene matches: 3. CDR3 length: 15 amino acids. DNA for the CDR3: TGTGCCAGTAGGCGGACAGGGGGCACCTACAATGAGCAGTTCTTC. This gives the protein CASRRTGGTYNEQFF.

V usage is TRBV30 and J usage is TRBJ2-3; D may match TRBD1 or TRBD2 (5 bases each). Trimming took off 2 bases at V and 2 bases at J, with 14 bases between the two ends. CDR1 GTSNPN and CDR2 SVGIG come from the germline V gene (reference sequence). The CDR3 length is 15 residues. The CDR3 is CAWSLSTGTTDTQYF. CDR3 coding DNA: TGTGCCTGGAGTCTATCAACCGGGACCACAGATACGCAGTATTTT.